A selection of T cell receptor beta chains follows, all from one sample in a study of T cells in Graves' hyperthyroidism and ophthalmopathy. Each CDR3 protein gets one entry after TCRdb re-called the multiplex PCR reads with MiXCR. The data hold approximately 400,000 distinct CDR3 sequences, with about 14% observed a single time. Source material: blood. These receptors came from a man in his fifties or sixties with Graves' ophthalmopathy. CDR3s include the opening cysteine and the closing phenylalanine or tryptophan. The D gene is left open where the match is weak. Where a row states a size, it is once, few, many or the class of an expanded clone; other rows omit it.

CDR3nt: TGTGCCATCAGTGAATCCGGGACAGGCCTGATCAAGACCCAGTACTTC; CDR3aa: CAISESGTGLIKTQYF; d_gene: TRBD1; j_gene: TRBJ2-5; abundance: -; v_gene: TRBV10-3
CDR3nt: TGTGCCAGCAGCTTTTCGAGGGAGCAGTTCTTC; CDR3aa: CASSFSREQFF; d_gene: -; j_gene: TRBJ2-1; abundance: few; v_gene: TRBV12-3/TRBV12-4
CDR3nt: TGTGCCAGCACCCCAGGCGGCACCTCCTACGAGCAGTACTTC; CDR3aa: CASTPGGTSYEQYF; d_gene: -; j_gene: TRBJ2-7; abundance: many; v_gene: TRBV3-1
CDR3nt: TGTGCCAGCAGCCGAGGACTAGCGGGAGAGGAGACCCAGTACTTC; CDR3aa: CASSRGLAGEETQYF; d_gene: TRBD2; j_gene: TRBJ2-5; abundance: many; v_gene: TRBV12-3/TRBV12-4
CDR3nt: TGTGCCAGCAGTGAACGGCAGGGATGGAATCAGTACTTC; CDR3aa: CASSERQGWNQYF; d_gene: -; j_gene: TRBJ2-4; abundance: many; v_gene: TRBV2
CDR3nt: TGCAGTGCCTTAAACCGACTAGCGGGGTACAATGAGCAGTTCTTC; CDR3aa: CSALNRLAGYNEQFF; d_gene: TRBD2; j_gene: TRBJ2-1; abundance: many; v_gene: TRBV20-1
CDR3nt: TGTGCCAGCACCCAAGACGACACTGAAGCTTTCTTT; CDR3aa: CASTQDDTEAFF; d_gene: -; j_gene: TRBJ1-1; abundance: few; v_gene: TRBV28
CDR3nt: TGCAGTGCCACGGACAGGGGGCTCTACGAGCAGTACTTC; CDR3aa: CSATDRGLYEQYF; d_gene: TRBD1; j_gene: TRBJ2-7; abundance: -; v_gene: TRBV20-1
CDR3nt: TGCAGGGCCGCACGGGGTACTGAAGCTTTCTTT; CDR3aa: CRAARGTEAFF; d_gene: -; j_gene: TRBJ1-1; abundance: -; v_gene: TRBV29-1
CDR3nt: TGTGCCAGCAGCCGGATGGTGGGCGGGAGCCCAGATACGCAGTATTTT; CDR3aa: CASSRMVGGSPDTQYF; d_gene: TRBD2; j_gene: TRBJ2-3; abundance: few; v_gene: TRBV5-4
CDR3nt: TGTGCCAGGGAGGGGGCGCAGCACACTGAAGCTTTCTTT; CDR3aa: CAREGAQHTEAFF; d_gene: TRBD1; j_gene: TRBJ1-1; abundance: -; v_gene: TRBV7-6
CDR3nt: TGTGCCTGGAGTGAGCTAAGAGGAGCAGGTGAGCAGTTCTTC; CDR3aa: CAWSELRGAGEQFF; d_gene: -; j_gene: TRBJ2-1; abundance: many; v_gene: TRBV30
CDR3nt: TGTGCCAGCAGCCCACGACCCGGGACGTCTAATGAAAAACTGTTTTTT; CDR3aa: CASSPRPGTSNEKLFF; d_gene: -; j_gene: TRBJ1-4; abundance: many; v_gene: TRBV11-2
CDR3nt: TGTGCCAGCAGCAAAGACAGGGGAGGCTACACCTTC; CDR3aa: CASSKDRGGYTF; d_gene: TRBD1; j_gene: TRBJ1-2; abundance: -; v_gene: TRBV9
CDR3nt: TGTGCCAGCAGCTTAGGGGCTGGGGAGGGACCTTACACTGAAGCTTTCTTT; CDR3aa: CASSLGAGEGPYTEAFF; d_gene: -; j_gene: TRBJ1-1; abundance: many; v_gene: TRBV7-9
CDR3nt: TGTGCCAGCGCCTGGGGGGGCCACAATGAGCAGTTCTTC; CDR3aa: CASAWGGHNEQFF; d_gene: -; j_gene: TRBJ2-1; abundance: many; v_gene: TRBV27
CDR3nt: TGTGCCAGCAGTGAATTTGAAGAGACCCAGTACTTC; CDR3aa: CASSEFEETQYF; d_gene: -; j_gene: TRBJ2-5; abundance: few; v_gene: TRBV2
CDR3nt: TGCAGTGCTAGTCAACCAAAGACAGGCCAAGAGACCCAGTACTTC; CDR3aa: CSASQPKTGQETQYF; d_gene: -; j_gene: TRBJ2-5; abundance: many; v_gene: TRBV20-1
CDR3nt: TGTGCCAGCAGCCCTGCAAGGGGGCACACTGAAGCTTTCTTT; CDR3aa: CASSPARGHTEAFF; d_gene: TRBD1; j_gene: TRBJ1-1; abundance: -; v_gene: TRBV3-1
CDR3nt: TGTGCCAGCAGCTTCTCCGGGACAGGGAGGAATGAGCAGTTCTTC; CDR3aa: CASSFSGTGRNEQFF; d_gene: TRBD1; j_gene: TRBJ2-1; abundance: few; v_gene: TRBV11-2
CDR3nt: TGTGCCAGCAGCTTAGGGAGCGGGAGGAACACCGGGGAGCTGTTTTTT; CDR3aa: CASSLGSGRNTGELFF; d_gene: TRBD2; j_gene: TRBJ2-2; abundance: many; v_gene: TRBV11-2
CDR3nt: TGTGCCAGCAGCCAAGCTCGGGGGGGAGGCTCTGGAAACACCACATATTTT; CDR3aa: CASSQARGGGSGNTTYF; d_gene: -; j_gene: TRBJ1-3; abundance: few; v_gene: TRBV4-2
CDR3nt: TGTGCCAGCAGCTTAGTGCCGGGGAGTAGGGTATCCTACAATGAGCAGTTCTTC; CDR3aa: CASSLVPGSRVSYNEQFF; d_gene: -; j_gene: TRBJ2-1; abundance: many; v_gene: TRBV7-8
CDR3nt: TGTGCCACCAGTGATAGGTGGAGGGATGGCTACACCTTC; CDR3aa: CATSDRWRDGYTF; d_gene: -; j_gene: TRBJ1-2; abundance: many; v_gene: TRBV24-1
CDR3nt: TGCGCCAGCAGCTTGGGTGGGGTGGCCACAGATACGCAGTATTTT; CDR3aa: CASSLGGVATDTQYF; d_gene: -; j_gene: TRBJ2-3; abundance: many; v_gene: TRBV5-1
CDR3nt: TGTGCCAGCACACCTACCGGGACAACCTACAATGAGCAGTTCTTC; CDR3aa: CASTPTGTTYNEQFF; d_gene: -; j_gene: TRBJ2-1; abundance: many; v_gene: TRBV27
CDR3nt: TGTGCCAGCAGTGAAGCAGGGGGCGCTGAAGCTTTCTTT; CDR3aa: CASSEAGGAEAFF; d_gene: TRBD1; j_gene: TRBJ1-1; abundance: -; v_gene: TRBV6-1
CDR3nt: TGTGCCAGCAGCCAAGCAGGAGGAGGGACCTCCTACGAGCAGTACTTC; CDR3aa: CASSQAGGGTSYEQYF; d_gene: -; j_gene: TRBJ2-7; abundance: many; v_gene: TRBV3-1
CDR3nt: TGTGCCTGGAGAAGGGGGGCAGGGGCAGGTACGCAGTATTTT; CDR3aa: CAWRRGAGAGTQYF; d_gene: -; j_gene: TRBJ2-3; abundance: once; v_gene: TRBV30
CDR3nt: TGTGCCAGCAGCCTCCTCGATGAGCAGTTCTTC; CDR3aa: CASSLLDEQFF; d_gene: -; j_gene: TRBJ2-1; abundance: -; v_gene: TRBV12-3/TRBV12-4
CDR3nt: TGTGCCAGCAGTTTCGCCCACTCCTACGAGCAGTACTTC; CDR3aa: CASSFAHSYEQYF; d_gene: -; j_gene: TRBJ2-7; abundance: few; v_gene: TRBV27
CDR3nt: TGTGCCAGCAGCTTAACCGGGACAGGGTCCTCCGAGCAGTACTTC; CDR3aa: CASSLTGTGSSEQYF; d_gene: TRBD1; j_gene: TRBJ2-7; abundance: few; v_gene: TRBV7-9
CDR3nt: TGTGCCAGCAGTCCTCAAACAGCAGCCAAAAACATTCAGTACTTC; CDR3aa: CASSPQTAAKNIQYF; d_gene: -; j_gene: TRBJ2-4; abundance: -; v_gene: TRBV27
CDR3nt: TGTGCCAGTGCGACTAGCGGGAGGACAGATACGCAGTATTTT; CDR3aa: CASATSGRTDTQYF; d_gene: TRBD2; j_gene: TRBJ2-3; abundance: -; v_gene: TRBV19
CDR3nt: TGTGCCAGTAGTATTGCTGGACAGGCCCTCTCTGGAAACACCATATATTTT; CDR3aa: CASSIAGQALSGNTIYF; d_gene: TRBD1; j_gene: TRBJ1-3; abundance: few; v_gene: TRBV19
CDR3nt: TGTGCCAGCAGTGCGGGAAGACCCACCGGGGAGCTGTTTTTT; CDR3aa: CASSAGRPTGELFF; d_gene: -; j_gene: TRBJ2-2; abundance: few; v_gene: TRBV6-1
CDR3nt: TGTGCCAGCAGCCTGCCCTCCTTAGCGGGAAGGTACAATGAGCAGTTCTTC; CDR3aa: CASSLPSLAGRYNEQFF; d_gene: TRBD2; j_gene: TRBJ2-1; abundance: many; v_gene: TRBV5-6
CDR3nt: TGTGCCAGCAGCGTGAGCGACAGTTACAATGAGCAGTTCTTC; CDR3aa: CASSVSDSYNEQFF; d_gene: -; j_gene: TRBJ2-1; abundance: many; v_gene: TRBV9
CDR3nt: TGTGCCAGCAGTGAAATCTTAGGGGACAGGGGACACTTC; CDR3aa: CASSEILGDRGHF; d_gene: TRBD1; j_gene: TRBJ2-5; abundance: many; v_gene: TRBV6-1
CDR3nt: TGTGCCAGCAGTGAACTAGGACTAGCTCTGGAGCAGTACTTC; CDR3aa: CASSELGLALEQYF; d_gene: TRBD2; j_gene: TRBJ2-7; abundance: few; v_gene: TRBV6-1
CDR3nt: TGTGCCAGCAGTGAACTGGGTGGGTACACTGAAGCTTTCTTT; CDR3aa: CASSELGGYTEAFF; d_gene: -; j_gene: TRBJ1-1; abundance: many; v_gene: TRBV6-1
CDR3nt: TGCAGTGCTATTAGCAGGGTAGCCGGCGAGCAGTACTTC; CDR3aa: CSAISRVAGEQYF; d_gene: -; j_gene: TRBJ2-7; abundance: many; v_gene: TRBV20-1
CDR3nt: TGTGCCAGCAGCACCTCCGAGGGAGTCTCCTACGAGCAGTACTTC; CDR3aa: CASSTSEGVSYEQYF; d_gene: -; j_gene: TRBJ2-7; abundance: -; v_gene: TRBV5-4
CDR3nt: TGCAGCGTTGGAGACAGATCAAGGACCTACGAGCAGTACTTC; CDR3aa: CSVGDRSRTYEQYF; d_gene: -; j_gene: TRBJ2-7; abundance: few; v_gene: TRBV29-1
CDR3nt: TGTGCCAGCGATCGAAGCGGGACAGGGGGCTTAAGGGGATATGGCTACACCTTC; CDR3aa: CASDRSGTGGLRGYGYTF; d_gene: TRBD1; j_gene: TRBJ1-2; abundance: -; v_gene: TRBV12-3/TRBV12-4
CDR3nt: TGCGCCAGCAGCCAGGGCGCGGACTGGAGGGCCTACCAAGAGACCCAGTACTTC; CDR3aa: CASSQGADWRAYQETQYF; d_gene: -; j_gene: TRBJ2-5; abundance: -; v_gene: TRBV11-2
CDR3nt: TGCAGTGCGAGACAAGTTAGCGGGGGAAAGGGAACTGAAGCTTTCTTT; CDR3aa: CSARQVSGGKGTEAFF; d_gene: -; j_gene: TRBJ1-1; abundance: many; v_gene: TRBV20-1
CDR3nt: TGTGCCAGCACGCGGGGTAGCGGGAGGGACATTTACAATGAGCAGTTCTTC; CDR3aa: CASTRGSGRDIYNEQFF; d_gene: TRBD2; j_gene: TRBJ2-1; abundance: many; v_gene: TRBV7-2
CDR3nt: TGCGCCAGCAGCCAAGATCAGGCCTACGAGCAGTACTTC; CDR3aa: CASSQDQAYEQYF; d_gene: -; j_gene: TRBJ2-7; abundance: few; v_gene: TRBV4-1